The text below deals with one T cell receptor beta chain. V lost 5 bases, J lost 4 bases, and 12 bases lay in between. The CDR3 sequence is 13 residues long. Germline CDR1 SGHTS, CDR2 YDEGEE. The data are from a study of T cell responses to AZD1222 COVID-19 vaccine. Study-level background: Investigators merged groups given second doses at roughly 4 or roughly 12 weeks.

Only in-frame clones appear in the TCRdb table, and some are missing; sequencing was by immunoSEQ multiplex PCR. The repertoire holds roughly 65,000 clones, with about three quarters as singletons. This clonotype originated in an adult in good health. This specimen consisted of peripheral blood, obtained on day 0 of AZD1222 vaccination. This chain connects TRBV5-8 to TRBJ2-5; D may be TRBD2 (5 bases). The CDR3 sequence is CASRRGFRETQYF. The CDR3 DNA follows: TGTGCCAGCAGACGAGGGTTCCGAGAGACCCAGTACTTC.